This TCR beta chain was identified in a study of beta chain features in type 1 diabetes. Isolated RNA was reverse transcribed in full, so expressed TCRB transcripts were sequenced. Produced via immunoSEQ multiplex PCR; TCRdb's table is partial and in-frame only. The sample has around 330,000 clones, approximately 10% seen once. The germline V gene has CDR1 KGHSH and CDR2 LQKENI. This CDR3 has 15 residues. V dropped 2 bases and J dropped 8 bases, with 15 bases sitting between them. V is TRBV18 and J is TRBJ1-4, with D possibly being TRBD1 (6 bases). The material sequenced was naive CD4+ T cells from blood. The clonotype was recovered from a woman younger than 45 in good health. CDR3 in DNA: TGTGCCAGCTCACCAAGGGGGGGGCGTGAGGAAAAACTGTTTTTT. Amino acid sequence: CASSPRGGREEKLFF.